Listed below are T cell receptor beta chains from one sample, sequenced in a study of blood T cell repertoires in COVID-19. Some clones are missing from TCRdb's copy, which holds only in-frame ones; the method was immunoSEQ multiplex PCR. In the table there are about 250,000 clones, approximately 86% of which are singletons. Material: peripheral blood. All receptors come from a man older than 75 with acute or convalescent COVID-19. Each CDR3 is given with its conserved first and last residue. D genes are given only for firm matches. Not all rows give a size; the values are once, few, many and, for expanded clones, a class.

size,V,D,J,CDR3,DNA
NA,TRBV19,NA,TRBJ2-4,CASSIGSQRTKNIQYF,TGTGCCAGTAGTATAGGTAGCCAGCGGACCAAAAACATTCAGTACTTC
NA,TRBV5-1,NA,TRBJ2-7,CASSFDLTYEQYF,TGCGCCAGCAGCTTCGACTTGACCTACGAGCAGTACTTC
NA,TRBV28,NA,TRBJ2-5,CASSLGFRGTQYF,TGTGCCAGCAGTTTAGGGTTCCGCGGGACCCAGTACTTC
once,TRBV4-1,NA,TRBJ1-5,CASSQGGGGGNQPQHF,TGCGCCAGCAGCCAAGGGGGTGGGGGGGGCAATCAGCCCCAGCATTTT
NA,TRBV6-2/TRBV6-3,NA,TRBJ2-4,CASSYEDEGAKNIQYF,TGTGCCAGCAGTTACGAGGATGAGGGAGCCAAAAACATTCAGTACTTC
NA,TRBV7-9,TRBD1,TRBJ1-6,CASSPPGTENSPLHF,TGTGCCAGCAGCCCCCCCGGGACAGAGAATTCACCCCTCCACTTT
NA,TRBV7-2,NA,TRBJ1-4,CASSFGLSGEKLFF,TGTGCCAGCAGCTTTGGCCTTTCGGGAGAAAAACTGTTTTTT
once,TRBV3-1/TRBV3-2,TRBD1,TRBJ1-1,CASSHRTGMNTEAFF,TGTGCCAGCAGCCATCGGACAGGGATGAACACTGAAGCTTTCTTT
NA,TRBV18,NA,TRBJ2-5,CASSPSTYGGETQYF,TGTGCCAGCTCACCATCGACCTATGGAGGGGAGACCCAGTACTTC
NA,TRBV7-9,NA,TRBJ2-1,CASRSRLSLSYNEQFF,TGTGCCAGCAGGAGTAGACTATCCCTCTCCTACAATGAGCAGTTCTTC
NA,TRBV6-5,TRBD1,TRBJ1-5,CASRGQGGRQPQHF,TGTGCCAGCAGAGGACAGGGGGGTCGGCAGCCCCAGCATTTT
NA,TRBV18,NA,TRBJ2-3,CASSPRVSTDTQYF,TGTGCCAGCTCACCGAGGGTTAGCACAGATACGCAGTATTTT
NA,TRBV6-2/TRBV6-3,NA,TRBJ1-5,CASSGQNSNQPQHF,TGTGCCAGCAGTGGACAGAATAGCAATCAGCCCCAGCATTTT
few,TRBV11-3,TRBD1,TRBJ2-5,CASSSGQGQETQYF,TGTGCCAGCAGCTCAGGACAGGGCCAAGAGACCCAGTACTTC
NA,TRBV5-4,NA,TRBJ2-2,CASSFGHSTGELFF,TGTGCCAGCAGCTTCGGACATTCCACCGGGGAGCTGTTTTTT
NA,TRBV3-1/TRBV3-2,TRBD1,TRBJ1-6,CASSQGQGRTPLHF,TGTGCCAGCAGCCAGGGACAGGGGAGAACACCCCTCCACTTT